These 22 T cell receptor beta chains share one sample of origin, sequenced in a study of T cell repertoires in cytomegalovirus infection. A single record per CDR3 protein comes from TCRdb applying MiXCR to the reads. The sample has 150,000 to 200,000 distinct CDR3 sequences, about 18% seen once; the top ten hold 20% to 25%. Sequencing input: CD8+ T cells from PBMCs. The receptors originated from a human donor in good health (CMV status not recorded). Some clones in this sample may be carry-over from other donors' samples.

This clonotype was seen a handful of times. This chain links TRBV28 with TRBJ2-7; maybe TRBD1 (6 bases). The length of the CDR3 is 16 residues. Trimming stripped 5 bases from V and 0 bases from J, with 17 bases between. Germline V gene lookup returns CDR1 MDHEN and CDR2 SYDVKM. The CDR3 loop reads CASSPGQRRSSYEQYF. DNA for the CDR3: TGTGCCAGCAGTCCTGGACAGAGACGTAGCTCCTACGAGCAGTACTTC.

This rearrangement joins TRBV10-3 to TRBJ2-7; D gene uncertain. The CDR3 length is 16 residues. V lost 2 bases, J lost 0 bases, and 14 bases lay in between. CDR1 ENHRY and CDR2 SYGVKD come from the germline V gene. The CDR3 region is CAISEGRRTSSYEQYF. The CDR3 DNA is TGTGCCATCAGTGAGGGGCGACGGACCAGCTCCTACGAGCAGTACTTC.

The CDR3 DNA follows: TGTGCCAGCAGCTTAGCCTCAGGACTGTACTACGAGCAGTACTTC. It yields the protein CASSLASGLYYEQYF. The chain recombines TRBV7-9 with TRBJ2-7; tentatively, D is TRBD2 (5 bases). The V gene lost 0 bases and the J gene lost 3 bases, with 12 bases spanning the gap. Per germline, CDR1 SEHNR and CDR2 FQNEAQ (reference sequence). The CDR3 contains 15 residues.

This chain uses TRBV12-3 or TRBV12-4 with TRBJ1-1; 8 nucleotides line up with TRBD1. Germline trimming cut 1 base from V and 5 bases from J; bases unmatched to any gene: 9. The CDR3 is 16 residues long. The CDR3 protein is CASSLVGLTGETEAFF. The CDR3 DNA follows: TGTGCCAGCAGTTTAGTTGGGCTGACAGGGGAGACTGAAGCTTTCTTT.

The chain recombines TRBV7-9 with TRBJ1-1; D might be TRBD1 (5 bases). V dropped 5 bases and J dropped 4 bases, with 17 bases sitting between them. There are 15 residues in the CDR3. From germline, CDR1 is SEHNR and CDR2 FQNEAQ (reference sequence). The CDR3 reads CASSPVRGRGTEAFF. The CDR3 bases are TGTGCCAGCAGCCCGGTACGGGGCAGAGGCACTGAAGCTTTCTTT.

This clonotype was detected only a few times. This chain joins TRBV7-2 and TRBJ1-1, with D possibly TRBD1 on 5 matching bases. Germline V lookup: CDR1 SGHTA, CDR2 FQGNSA. This CDR3 is built from 15 residues. V lost 2 bases and J lost 3, with 13 bases in between. CDR3 sequence (DNA): TGTGCCAGCAGCTTATACTTGGGGCGCGACACTGAAGCTTTCTTT. Translated: CASSLYLGRDTEAFF.

The chain uses TRBV15 and TRBJ1-4; 11 positions match TRBD1. Germline CDR1 is LNHNV and CDR2 is YYDKDF (reference sequence). V trimming: 1 base; J trimming: 7 bases; junction bases outside the gene matches: 2. This CDR3 has 15 amino acids. Here the CDR3 reads CATSRGDRGIEKLFF. The CDR3 bases are TGTGCCACCAGCAGAGGGGACAGGGGGATTGAAAAACTGTTTTTT.

Points on this clonotype: With a much larger clone just one base away, this may be a read error. The rearrangement joins TRBV6-6 to TRBJ1-2; no reliable D call. Germline lookup yields CDR1 MNHNY and CDR2 SVGAGI (reference sequence). The CDR3 consists of 11 residues. CDR3 sequence (DNA): TGTGCCCGCAGTTACTCCGGGAGCGACACCTTC. This gives the protein CARSYSGSDTF.

The chain joins TRBV11-2 to TRBJ1-4; tentatively, D is TRBD1 (6 bases). V lost 6 bases to trimming and J lost 8 bases, with 19 bases between them. The CDR3 has 15 residues. CDR1 SGHAT and CDR2 FQNNGV come from the germline V gene. CDR3 in amino acids: CASRPTGWGGEKLFF. CDR3 sequence (DNA): TGTGCCAGCAGGCCGACAGGTTGGGGAGGGGAAAAACTGTTTTTT.

The genes are TRBV12-5 and TRBJ2-1, with 7 nucleotides matching TRBD1. V was pared by 5 bases and J by 4 bases, with 8 bases of the junction left unmatched. Germline CDR1 and CDR2: LGHNT and FRNRAP. The CDR3 is 15 residues long. CDR3 sequence reads: CASGPDRVWYNEQFF. CDR3 bases: TGTGCTAGTGGTCCCGACAGGGTTTGGTACAATGAGCAGTTCTTC.

This clonotype was observed a few times. This chain connects TRBV7-3 to TRBJ1-1; no definite D call. The CDR3 covers 14 residues. The V gene's germline CDR1 is SGHTA and CDR2 FQGTGA. Trimming took 0 bases from V and 5 from J, leaving 10 bases between them. The CDR3 DNA is TGTGCCAGCAGCTTAACCGCCGCAACTACTGAAGCTTTCTTT. It codes for CASSLTAATTEAFF. The variable domain in full, with the rest retrieved from reference TRBV7-3 and TRBJ1-1, is GAGVSQTPSNKVTEKGKYVELRCDPISGHTALYWYRQSLGQGPEFLIYFQGTGAADDSGLPNDRFFAVRPEGSVSTLKIQRTERGDSAVYLCASSLTAATTEAFFGQGTRLTVV.

The V and J genes are TRBV30 and TRBJ2-1, with 9 bases fitting TRBD2. The V and J ends lost 3 bases and 6 bases, in that order; junction bases with no gene match: 9. The CDR3 runs 15 residues. Germline lookup yields CDR1 GTSNPN and CDR2 SVGIG (reference sequence). The CDR3 DNA sequence: TGTGCCTGGAGAAAAATCCTAGCGGGAACCAATGAGCAGTTCTTC. Residues: CAWRKILAGTNEQFF.

The J gene is TRBJ2-7, the V gene TRBV7-2; D may correspond to TRBD1 or TRBD2 (6 bases each). The V gene's germline CDR1 is SGHTA and CDR2 FQGNSA. The CDR3 contains 14 residues. V was trimmed by 7 bases and J by 4 bases, leaving 17 bases between them. The CDR3 is CASTHGRGRYEQYF. For the CDR3, the DNA is TGTGCCAGCACCCACGGAAGGGGGAGGTACGAGCAGTACTTC.

The chain links TRBV29-1 to TRBJ2-7; 7 bases fit TRBD1. V lost 0 bases and J lost 4; bases outside the gene matches: 6. In germline, CDR1 is SQVTM, CDR2 ANQGSEA. This CDR3 has 14 residues. CDR3 region: CSVEEDRVGYEQYF. In nucleotides, the CDR3 is TGCAGCGTTGAAGAAGACAGGGTAGGGTACGAGCAGTACTTC.

V is TRBV11-3 and J is TRBJ1-1; TRBD1 might be the D (5 bases). CDR1 and CDR2 from the germline V gene are SGHNT and YENEEA. This CDR3 is 13 amino acids long. The germline V and J ends were trimmed by 5 bases and 4 bases, with 11 bases remaining between them. The CDR3: CASSADSFTEAFF. The CDR3 DNA follows: TGTGCCAGCAGCGCCGACAGTTTCACTGAAGCTTTCTTT.

The chain employs TRBV11-2 and TRBJ1-3, with D unresolved. Germline values: CDR1 SGHAT, CDR2 FQNNGV. This CDR3 is built from 12 residues. V shed 4 bases and J shed 4 bases, with 5 bases lying between them. Here the CDR3 DNA reads TGTGCCAGCAGCTCTACAGGAAACACCATATATTTT. It translates to CASSSTGNTIYF.

In this sample, this clonotype turned up a few times. The V call is TRBV11-2, the J call TRBJ2-2, with D uncertain. The V gene lost 5 bases and the J gene lost 4 bases, with 20 bases spanning the gap. Germline V lookup: CDR1 SGHAT, CDR2 FQNNGV. The CDR3 contains 17 residues. CDR3 sequence reads: CASSPHPAAKGTGELFF. The CDR3 coding sequence is TGTGCCAGCAGCCCTCATCCGGCGGCGAAGGGCACCGGGGAGCTGTTTTTT.

This clonotype was detected only a few times. This chain uses TRBV9 with TRBJ2-1, with 11 bases fitting TRBD2. Germline V lookup: CDR1 SGDLS, CDR2 YYNGEE. V trimming: 4 bases; J trimming: 2 bases; junction bases outside the gene matches: 5. The CDR3 runs to 16 residues. The CDR3 DNA is TGTGCCAGCAGCAAAGGGACTAGCGGTACCTACAATGAGCAGTTCTTC. It translates to CASSKGTSGTYNEQFF. Full variable domain (outside the CDR3, taken from reference TRBV9 and TRBJ2-1): DSGVTQTPKHLITATGQRVTLRCSPRSGDLSVYWYQQSLDQGLQFLIQYYNGEERAKGNILERFSAQQFPDLHSELNLSSLELGDSALYFCASSKGTSGTYNEQFFGPGTRLTVL.

The gene calls are TRBV7-2 and TRBJ1-1, with TRBD1 matching over 7 bases. J lost 11 bases, V lost 5 bases, and 8 bases had no gene match. CDR3 size: 12 residues. Germline V gene sequence: CDR1 SGHTA, CDR2 FQGNSA. CDR3 in amino acids: CASSLPQGDAFF. CDR3 in DNA: TGTGCCAGCAGCCTCCCCCAGGGGGATGCTTTCTTT.

This chain connects TRBV7-6 to TRBJ2-6; D is unresolved. The CDR3 has 15 residues. Looked up from germline, CDR1 is SGHVS and CDR2 is FNYEAQ. Trimming stripped 1 base from V and 3 bases from J, with 7 bases between. The CDR3 spells CASSLDTVGANVLTF. In DNA, the CDR3 is TGTGCCAGCAGCTTAGATACGGTTGGGGCCAACGTCCTGACTTTC.

Many counts were recorded for this clonotype. The chain uses TRBV6-4 and TRBJ2-7; possibly TRBD1 for D (5 bases). Germline loops: CDR1 MRHNA, CDR2 SNTAGT. This CDR3 contains 17 residues. Trimming stripped 0 bases from V and 1 base from J, with 16 bases between. The CDR3 loop is CASSDSINKDKSYEQYF. As DNA, the CDR3 is TGTGCCAGCAGTGACTCGATAAATAAGGACAAGTCCTACGAGCAGTACTTC.

The chain is built from TRBV28 and TRBJ2-4; the D gene is possibly TRBD1 (6 bases). V lost 7 bases to trimming and J lost 8 bases, with 15 bases between them. Germline values: CDR1 MDHEN, CDR2 SYDVKM. This CDR3 contains 13 residues. CDR3 nucleotides: TGTGCCAGCACTTATAGGGGGTACTACATTCAGTACTTC. It encodes CASTYRGYYIQYF. Based on the CDR3 plus reference TRBV28 and TRBJ2-4, the full variable domain is DVKVTQSSRYLVKRTGEKVFLECVQDMDHENMFWYRQDPGLGLRLIYFSYDVKMKEKGDIPEGYSVSREKKERFSLILESASTNQTSMYLCASTYRGYYIQYFGAGTRLSVL.